A single sample gave rise to the 30 T cell receptor beta chains below, sequenced in a study of CD8+ T cells in alopecia areata. Regarding treatment: oral pan-JAK inhibitor, 5-10 mg twice daily. Extraction of RNA preceded its reverse transcription into cDNA, which served as the sequencing template. Clones were sequenced by immunoSEQ multiplex PCR, and TCRdb holds only the in-frame ones, with some missing. The sample contains about 90,000 clones, roughly two fifths of which appear only once. The source material was CD8+ T cells sorted from blood, sampled at week 24, from a patient treated with tofacitinib. These receptors all come from a human donor with alopecia areata.

The rearrangement joins TRBV11-2 to TRBJ2-7, with D perhaps TRBD1 (6 bases). This CDR3 is built from 15 residues. Looked up from germline, CDR1 is SGHAT and CDR2 is FQNNGV. Deletions cut 5 bases from V and 4 bases from J, with 18 bases between. CDR3 sequence: CASSPDRLEGYEQYF. CDR3 nucleotides: TGTGCCAGCAGCCCTGACAGGCTCGAGGGATACGAGCAGTACTTC.

This rearrangement joins TRBV29-1 to TRBJ2-7; D is undetermined. Germline-derived CDR1 and CDR2 are SQVTM and ANQGSEA. The CDR3 loop spans 12 amino acids. The germline V and J ends were trimmed by 3 bases and 3 bases, with 9 bases remaining between them. The CDR3, as DNA: TGCAGCGTTGACACAGACCACTACGAGCAGTACTTC. Amino acids: CSVDTDHYEQYF.

The chain carries TRBV6-1 and TRBJ2-3; weak D call: TRBD2 (5 bases). Germline CDR1 is MNHNS and CDR2 is SASEGT. The CDR3 totals 12 residues. V was trimmed by 7 bases and J by 3 bases, leaving 8 bases between them. DNA of the CDR3: TGTGCCAGCATCGGGGAGACAGATACGCAGTATTTT. Amino acids: CASIGETDTQYF.

The rearrangement links TRBV5-1 to TRBJ2-2, with 11 nucleotides matching TRBD2. Germline assignment: CDR1 SGHRS and CDR2 YFSETQ. The CDR3 is made up of 16 amino acids. V trimming: 4 bases; J trimming: 5 bases; junction bases outside the gene matches: 7. The CDR3 here is CASSPGTSGATGELFF. The CDR3 DNA reads as TGCGCCAGCAGCCCCGGGACTAGCGGTGCGACCGGGGAGCTGTTTTTT.

V gene TRBV15 combines with J gene TRBJ2-7, with 7 bases that match TRBD2. V lost 6 bases and J lost 3; bases outside the gene matches: 5. This CDR3 is 13 amino acids long. In germline, CDR1 is LNHNV, CDR2 YYDKDF (reference sequence). CDR3 DNA: TGTGCCACCAGGGGAGGGGAGAGCTACGAGCAGTACTTC. It specifies CATRGGESYEQYF.

This clone was detected a few times. CDR3 bases: TGTGCCCGAGGGAGGGAGAACACCGGGGAGCTGTTTTTT. Protein product: CARGRENTGELFF. The chain recombines TRBV2 with TRBJ2-2, with 7 positions matching TRBD2. The CDR3 consists of 13 residues. V shed 11 bases, J shed 1 base, and the junction held 4 bases outside the gene matches. Germline lookup yields CDR1 SNHLY and CDR2 FYNNEI.

The gene calls are TRBV5-4 and TRBJ2-1; no definite D call. V was trimmed by 2 bases and J by 0 bases, leaving 9 bases between them. From germline, CDR1 is SGHNT and CDR2 YYREEE (reference sequence). The CDR3 extends over 15 amino acids. The CDR3 DNA reads as TGTGCCAGCAGCTTTAGGGTTAGCTCCTACAATGAGCAGTTCTTC. Protein product: CASSFRVSSYNEQFF.

In its sample, this clone was seen a few times. J is TRBJ2-7 and V is TRBV28; the D is unclear. The V and J ends lost 6 bases and 6 bases respectively, with 15 bases between them. CDR1 and CDR2 (germline): MDHEN, SYDVKM. The CDR3 consists of 13 residues. CDR3 in amino acids: CASSQSRVIEQYF. CDR3 DNA: TGTGCCAGCAGCCAAAGCCGGGTTATCGAGCAGTACTTC.

The CDR3 DNA follows: TGTGCCAGCAGCGTAGGAGGTCACAGCTCGATCCGAGAGACCCAGTACTTC. Protein sequence: CASSVGGHSSIRETQYF. The chain employs TRBV9 and TRBJ2-5; D call uncertain. Trimming stripped 0 bases from V and 4 bases from J, with 19 bases between. Per germline, CDR1 SGDLS and CDR2 YYNGEE. The CDR3 is 17 residues long.

This clone has just a few counts. J is TRBJ1-1 and V is TRBV19, with TRBD1 as a possible D gene (5 bases). The germline CDR1 and CDR2 sequences are LNHDA and SQIVND (reference sequence). Trimming left V 3 bases short and J 7 bases short, with 12 bases between. This CDR3 is built from 13 residues. For the CDR3, the DNA is TGTGCCAGTAGTATGACCGGGGGATATGAAGCTTTCTTT. It is translated as CASSMTGGYEAFF.

This clone has just a few counts. This rearrangement joins TRBV5-1 to TRBJ1-1, with D perhaps matching TRBD1 (5 bases). CDR3 length: 16 residues. The germline V gene encodes CDR1 SGHRS and CDR2 YFSETQ. V was trimmed by 0 bases and J by 7 bases, leaving 19 bases between them. The CDR3 sequence: CASSLAQGPGRNEAFF. In DNA form, the CDR3 reads TGCGCCAGCAGCTTGGCCCAGGGACCCGGACGGAATGAAGCTTTCTTT. The entire variable domain, with the rest obtained from reference TRBV5-1 and TRBJ1-1, is as follows: KAGVTQTPRYLIKTRGQQVTLSCSPISGHRSVSWYQQTPGQGLQFLFEYFSETQRNKGNFPGRFSGRQFSNSRSEMNVSTLELGDSALYLCASSLAQGPGRNEAFFGQGTRLTVV.

This chain connects TRBV5-1 to TRBJ2-2; D not resolved. The germline V gene has CDR1 SGHRS and CDR2 YFSETQ. The V gene lost 3 bases and the J gene lost 6 bases, with 6 bases spanning the gap. CDR3 length: 12 residues. CDR3 DNA: TGCGCCAGCAGCTGGTGGTCCGGGGAGCTGTTTTTT. Protein: CASSWWSGELFF.

The gene calls are TRBV2 and TRBJ2-2, with D possibly matching TRBD1 (8 bases). V was cut by 4 bases and J by 7 bases, with 16 bases left in between. The CDR3 covers 15 residues. CDR1 SNHLY and CDR2 FYNNEI come from the germline V gene. The CDR3 DNA reads TGTGCCAGCAGTGTACAGGGGGGGGACGACGGGGAGCTGTTTTTT. Translation: CASSVQGGDDGELFF.

This clone was counted a few times. V and J are TRBV7-9 and TRBJ2-2; 13 bases align to TRBD2. Germline V gives CDR1 SEHNR, CDR2 FQNEAQ (reference sequence). With 5 bases clipped from V and 3 bases from J, the junction kept 9 bases outside the gene matches. The CDR3 consists of 18 residues. The chain's CDR3 is CASSPRAGTSGDTGELFF. CDR3 sequence (DNA): TGTGCCAGCAGCCCACGGGCCGGGACTAGCGGGGACACCGGGGAGCTGTTTTTT. Full variable domain (missing parts from reference TRBV7-9 and TRBJ2-2): DTGVSQNPRHKITKRGQNVTFRCDPISEHNRLYWYRQTLGQGPEFLTYFQNEAQLEKSRLLSDRFSAERPKGSFSTLEIQRTEQGDSAMYLCASSPRAGTSGDTGELFFGEGSRLTVL.

This chain connects TRBV7-9 to TRBJ2-5; D call uncertain. The CDR3 extends over 13 amino acids. CDR1 is SEHNR and CDR2 is FQNEAQ in the germline V gene (reference sequence). Trimming removed 3 bases from V and 1 base from J, with 6 bases in between. The CDR3 loop is CASSFESQETQYF. CDR3 bases: TGTGCCAGCAGCTTTGAATCCCAAGAGACCCAGTACTTC.

This clone showed up just a few times. The chain carries TRBV12-5 and TRBJ2-1; D call uncertain. Trimming left V 0 bases short and J 8 bases short, with 11 bases between. CDR3 size: 14 residues. Germline CDR1 and CDR2: LGHNT and FRNRAP. The CDR3 region has the DNA TGTGCTAGTGGTTTGGTAATTGGTGGGGATGAGCAGTTCTTC. This translates into CASGLVIGGDEQFF.

This clone came up a few times. V gene TRBV29-1 combines with J gene TRBJ2-1; 7 nucleotides match TRBD2. The germline V gene encodes CDR1 SQVTM and CDR2 ANQGSEA. Trimming cost V 4 bases and J 0 bases; bases outside gene matches: 6. The CDR3 consists of 15 residues. The CDR3 protein is CSVVSLAVSYNEQFF. The CDR3 nucleotides read TGCAGCGTTGTAAGTCTAGCGGTCTCCTACAATGAGCAGTTCTTC.

This clone turned up a few times. This chain uses TRBV7-2 with TRBJ2-2, with 14 bases lining up with TRBD2. The germline CDR1 and CDR2 sequences are SGHTA and FQGNSA. Trimming at V came to 5 bases and at J to 0 bases, leaving 8 bases not matched to a gene. The CDR3 spans 19 residues. Here the CDR3 reads CASSPGLAGVSANTGELFF. Written as DNA, the CDR3 is TGTGCCAGCAGCCCGGGACTAGCGGGAGTATCTGCGAACACCGGGGAGCTGTTTTTT. Complete variable domain (other parts from reference TRBV7-2 and TRBJ2-2): GAGVSQSPSNKVTEKGKDVELRCDPISGHTALYWYRQSLGQGLEFLIYFQGNSAPDKSGLPSDRFSAERTGGSVSTLTIQRTQQEDSAVYLCASSPGLAGVSANTGELFFGEGSRLTVL.

The chain carries TRBV10-3 and TRBJ2-5, with D unresolved. The CDR3 totals 13 residues. The germline V and J ends were trimmed by 6 bases and 3 bases, with 11 bases remaining between them. Germline CDR1 and CDR2: ENHRY and SYGVKD. The CDR3 DNA reads as TGTGCCATCAGAAAAAATGGTGAAGAGACCCAGTACTTC. Translated, it gives CAIRKNGEETQYF.

The rearrangement links TRBV6-5 to TRBJ2-5, with 14 bases lining up with TRBD2. CDR1 MNHEY and CDR2 SVGAGI come from the germline V gene. The CDR3 has 15 residues. The ends lost 9 bases at V and 6 bases at J; junction bases unmatched: 9. The CDR3 reads CASSGGLAGEKTQYF. DNA of the CDR3: TGTGCCAGTAGCGGGGGACTAGCGGGAGAAAAGACCCAGTACTTC.

This rearrangement joins TRBV29-1 to TRBJ2-7, with 8 positions matching TRBD2. This CDR3 is 14 amino acids long. CDR1 is SQVTM, CDR2 ANQGSEA, per germline. J was trimmed by 3 bases and V by 3 bases; bases with no gene match: 7. The CDR3, as DNA: TGCAGCGTTGAGCCCAGCGGGAGAAACTACGAGCAGTACTTC. It is translated as CSVEPSGRNYEQYF.

The chain carries TRBV27 and TRBJ1-1, with TRBD1 identical over 7 bases. The germline V gene has CDR1 MNHEY and CDR2 SMNVEV (reference sequence). The V and J ends lost 11 bases and 1 base, in that order; junction bases with no gene match: 13. There are 15 residues in the CDR3. CDR3 region: CAAKRLQGGNTEAFF. The CDR3 DNA reads as TGTGCCGCCAAGCGACTCCAGGGGGGGAACACTGAAGCTTTCTTT.

The sample holds a few counts of this clone. This chain links TRBV29-1 with TRBJ2-1; possibly TRBD2 for D (5 bases). The CDR3 has 13 residues. CDR1 is SQVTM, CDR2 ANQGSEA, per germline. The germline V and J ends were trimmed by 0 bases and 7 bases, with 10 bases remaining between them. The CDR3 sequence is CSVEESSLNEQFF. The CDR3 DNA is TGCAGCGTTGAAGAATCTAGCCTTAATGAGCAGTTCTTC.

The chain recombines TRBV6-6 with TRBJ1-1; D not certain. Trimming removed 6 bases at V and 4 bases at J, with 12 bases between. The CDR3 has 13 residues. Germline V gives CDR1 MNHNY, CDR2 SVGAGI (reference sequence). CDR3 region: CASRVDWGTEAFF. CDR3 bases: TGTGCCAGCAGAGTGGACTGGGGCACTGAAGCTTTCTTT.

This chain joins TRBV7-8 and TRBJ1-5, with D possibly matching TRBD1 (6 bases). Between the trimmed V and J ends, which lost 2 bases and 2 bases, there was a span of 13 bases. Germline lookup yields CDR1 SGHVS and CDR2 FQNEAQ. CDR3 length: 16 amino acids. The CDR3 bases are TGTGCCAGCAGCTTAAGGCCAGGGGTTGGCAATCAGCCCCAGCATTTT. Protein: CASSLRPGVGNQPQHF.

V usage is TRBV7-6 and J usage is TRBJ2-1; unclear D gene. The CDR3 contains 14 residues. From germline, CDR1 is SGHVS and CDR2 FNYEAQ. V was pared by 6 bases and J by 7 bases, with 16 bases between. The DNA for the CDR3 is TGTGCCAGCAGTCGCACAGCCCTGGGAAATGAGCAGTTCTTC. Translating it yields CASSRTALGNEQFF. Using reference TRBV7-6 and TRBJ2-1 for the parts outside the CDR3, the full variable domain is GAGVSQSPRYKVTKRGQDVALRCDPISGHVSLYWYRQALGQGPEFLTYFNYEAQQDKSGLPNDRFSAERPEGSISTLTIQRTEQRDSAMYRCASSRTALGNEQFFGPGTRLTVL.

The rearrangement links TRBV4-1 to TRBJ2-5; 8 bases agree with TRBD2. This CDR3 contains 14 residues. The trim removed 7 bases at V and 4 bases at J, leaving 8 bases unmatched. Germline CDR1 MGHRA, CDR2 YSYEKL. CDR3 sequence: CASTRGAGGETQYF. The CDR3 region has the DNA TGCGCCAGCACACGTGGGGCGGGAGGAGAGACCCAGTACTTC.

This chain links TRBV6-5 with TRBJ2-7; unclear D gene. Germline CDR1 and CDR2: MNHEY and SVGAGI. Trimming took off 2 bases at V and 0 bases at J, with 14 bases between the two ends. The CDR3 covers 16 residues. CDR3 sequence: CASSYLKTQSSYEQYF. The CDR3 region has the DNA TGTGCCAGCAGTTACCTTAAGACTCAGAGCTCCTACGAGCAGTACTTC.

The chain carries TRBV29-1 and TRBJ2-4, with 9 bases that match TRBD1. The CDR3 spans 14 residues. Germline V gives CDR1 SQVTM, CDR2 ANQGSEA. With V trimmed by 5 bases and J by 6 bases, 8 bases remained unmatched. CDR3 sequence (DNA): TGCAGCGTTCTCGCTCTGGGACAGGGAAACATTCAGTACTTC. It is translated as CSVLALGQGNIQYF.

The chain is built from TRBV28 and TRBJ2-1; TRBD2 is a possible D gene (6 bases). V was clipped by 9 bases and J by 6 bases, with 18 bases between them. CDR1 is MDHEN and CDR2 is SYDVKM in the germline V gene. The CDR3 covers 14 residues. CDR3 bases: TGTGCCAGTATCTCCTGGGGTAGCGGCAATGAGCAGTTCTTC. It codes for CASISWGSGNEQFF.